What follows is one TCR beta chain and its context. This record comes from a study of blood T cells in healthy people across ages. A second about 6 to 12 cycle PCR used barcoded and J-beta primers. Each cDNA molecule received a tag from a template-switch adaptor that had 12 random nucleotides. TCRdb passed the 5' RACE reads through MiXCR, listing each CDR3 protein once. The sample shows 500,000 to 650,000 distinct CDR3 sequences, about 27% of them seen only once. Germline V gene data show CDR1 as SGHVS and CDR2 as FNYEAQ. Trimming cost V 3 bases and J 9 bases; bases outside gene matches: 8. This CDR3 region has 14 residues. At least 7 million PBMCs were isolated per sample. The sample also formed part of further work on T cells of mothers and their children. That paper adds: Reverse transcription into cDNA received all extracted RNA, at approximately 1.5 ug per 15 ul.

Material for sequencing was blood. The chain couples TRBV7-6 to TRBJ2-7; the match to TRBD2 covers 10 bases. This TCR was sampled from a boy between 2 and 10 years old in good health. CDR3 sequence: CASSLASGGSGQYF. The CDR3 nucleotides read TGTGCCAGCAGCTTGGCTAGCGGGGGTAGCGGGCAGTACTTC. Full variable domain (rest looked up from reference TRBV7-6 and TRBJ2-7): GAGVSQSPRYKVTKRGQDVALRCDPISGHVSLYWYRQALGQGPEFLTYFNYEAQQDKSGLPNDRFSAERPEGSISTLTIQRTEQRDSAMYRCASSLASGGSGQYFGPGTRLTVT.